This T cell receptor (beta chain) was recovered during a study of shared clonotypes between healthy human individuals (dated by TCRdb to 2018 to 2020). Broadly, across the study: Two women and a few men aged 18 to 49 years were included in the cohort. To increase sequencing depth and limit assay-specific biases, different laboratories used diverse techniques to prepare libraries and sequence TCR repertoires. Blood TCR repertoires of about five healthy adults were deeply sequenced to estimate repertoire size and the extent of clonotype sharing between individuals. For each donor, CD4 naive and CD4 memory were each given three plates, CD8 naive was given two plates, and CD8 memory was given one plate. Leukapheresis yielded between about 0.9 and 8.9 billion PBMCs per donor. What the research found in general, with its limitations: Higher generation probabilities were observed for clonotypes shared by all four sorted-subset donors than for non-shared clonotypes. Sampling was restricted to blood, and TCR repertoires in tissues likely differ from the TCR repertoires found in blood. Rarefaction of sorted-subset datasets indicated incomplete sequencing despite the large sequencing depth. Based on pairwise subsampling, the degree of clonotype sharing among donors was expected to be affected by sequencing depth. Naive subsets generally had larger estimated clonotype richness than memory subsets. Sharing across four donors was observed for roughly 5% of naive CD4, over 3% of naive CD8, 2.3% of memory CD4, and roughly 0.4% of memory CD8 clonotypes. The genetic and exposure-history diversity represented was limited by the small number of donors.

This clone was observed a single time. This clone's antigen is unknown. Within one base of it there is no much larger clone, and no base qualities were kept. CD8 naive samples consisted of CD45RO-negative cells that were positively selected for CCR7, yielding a CD45RA+CCR7+ population without TemRA cells. Healthy HIV-negative adults with no recently reported acute infections or vaccinations were included as donors. All donors were Caucasian adults living in Nashville, Tennessee, USA. Blood was collected by leukapheresis, and PBMCs were isolated by Ficoll-Histopaque density gradient centrifugation and then cryopreserved in liquid nitrogen vapor phase. Analytical flow cytometry was used to check the purity and quantity of each magnetically sorted T cell population. Each sorted fraction had its genomic DNA isolated and then quantified by UV absorbance on a Nanodrop 2000c. Using the deep immunoSEQ assay, TCR CDR3 regions were amplified from genomic DNA by multiplex PCR. Extracted genomic DNA from each cell subset was distributed evenly across all wells of several immunoSEQ 96-well plates, and each plate was treated as a replicate. For sorted subsets, about 200 ng genomic DNA, equal to some 30,000 T cell genomes, was loaded into each replicate PCR. Purified libraries were quantified with a Qubit 3.0 fluorometer, sized on a Bioanalyzer 2100, and re-quantified with the KAPA Library Quantification kit. Every immunoSEQ 96-well plate was sequenced on a dedicated single-read 150-cycle Illumina NextSeq 550 flow cell. In the source study's methods: Because the immunoSEQ output held only junctional sequences and lacked quality scores, the filtering could not match the filtering applied to full-length reads. Sequences were annotated with PyIR, a Python wrapper for IgBLAST v1.9, using IMGT germline references to assign V/J genes and CDR3. Reads were filtered out if the reads had weak V/J assignments (E-value above 1e-6), no CDR3, stop codons, out-of-frame junctions, or ambiguous translated residues. A V3J clonotype was defined by an identical inferred V gene, J gene, and CDR3 amino acid sequence. The percentage overlap between two repertoires was calculated by dividing the number of shared unique clonotypes by the size of the smaller repertoire. Three approaches were used to assess repertoire richness: RTK rarefaction, the Chao1 estimator, and Recon v2.1 estimates of unobserved clonotypes. OLGA was used to compute generation probabilities for all TCRbeta clonotypes that the gDNA method yielded from a few donors. Drawn from immuneACCESS, this table holds only the in-frame rearrangements with V and J called that TCRdb kept. Clones are partly lost; checked studies trace under half to an unresolved V gene and leave the rest unexplained. V, J and clone size derive from that table, while D and trimming were established from the DNA sequence. For this sample there are around 2,000,000 clones; less than 95% appear just once. The biggest ten clones account for 1.1% of the sample.

This TCR was recovered from a man aged 18 to 35 in good health. The sample consisted of naive CD8+ T cells sorted from blood. The meaning of the sample's cell subset or site label: CD45RA+CCR7+.

The CDR3 has the sequence CASSFSGSGYEQYF. The nucleotide sequence is given as TGTGCCAGCAGCTTTAGCGGGAGTGGCTACGAGCAGTACTTC. The chain uses TRBV7-2 and TRBJ2-7; 9 bases in between match TRBD2. CDR1 and CDR2 are drawn from the germline V gene: SGHTA, FQGNSA. The CDR3 has 14 amino acids, counting the end cysteine and phenylalanine. Of the read, only the CDR3 DNA is kept; its 42 bases are in frame from base 1. Trimming removed 3 bases from V and 3 bases from J; the gene matches leave 3 bases unexplained. With the rest looked up from the reference TRBV7-2 and TRBJ2-7 genes rather than sequenced, the full variable domain is GAGVSQSPSNKVTEKGKDVELRCDPISGHTALYWYRQSLGQGLEFLIYFQGNSAPDKSGLPSDRFSAERTGGSVSTLTIQRTQQEDSAVYLCASSFSGSGYEQYFGPGTRLTVT.